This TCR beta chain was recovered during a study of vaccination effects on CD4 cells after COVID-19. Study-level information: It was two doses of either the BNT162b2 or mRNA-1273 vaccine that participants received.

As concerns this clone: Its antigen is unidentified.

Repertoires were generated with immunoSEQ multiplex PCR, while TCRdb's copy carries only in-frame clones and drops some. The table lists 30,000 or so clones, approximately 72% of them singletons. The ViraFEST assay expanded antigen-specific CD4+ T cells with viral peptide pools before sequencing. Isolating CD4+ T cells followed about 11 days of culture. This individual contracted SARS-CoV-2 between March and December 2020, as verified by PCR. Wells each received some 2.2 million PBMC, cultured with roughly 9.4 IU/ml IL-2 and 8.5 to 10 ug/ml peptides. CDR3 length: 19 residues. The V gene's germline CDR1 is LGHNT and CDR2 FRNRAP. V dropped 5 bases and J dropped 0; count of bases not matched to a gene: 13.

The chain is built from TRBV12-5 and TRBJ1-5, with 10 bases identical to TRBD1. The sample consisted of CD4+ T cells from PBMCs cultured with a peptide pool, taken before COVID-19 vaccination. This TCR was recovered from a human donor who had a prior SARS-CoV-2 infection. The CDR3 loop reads CASGLPWDRGGNSNQPQHF. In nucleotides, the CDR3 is TGTGCTAGTGGTCTACCGTGGGACAGGGGTGGTAATAGCAATCAGCCCCAGCATTTT.